These 10 T cell receptor beta chains share one sample of origin, sequenced in a study of tumour-infiltrating T cells in Burkitt lymphoma. Only in-frame clones appear in the TCRdb table, and some are missing; sequencing was by immunoSEQ multiplex PCR. This sample has thousands of clones, with about 14% found just once. The specimen sequenced was tumor tissue. These receptors came from a human donor with Burkitt lymphoma.

This clone has a handful of counts. A read error may produce the germline difference seen at one junction end. The genes are TRBV7-9 and TRBJ2-5, with D perhaps given as TRBD1 or TRBD2 (5 bases each). In germline, CDR1 is SEHNR, CDR2 FQNEAQ (reference sequence). This CDR3 is 15 amino acids long. The CDR3 spells CASTNQMWDEETQYF. For the CDR3, the DNA is TGTGCCAGCACCAACCAAATGTGGGACGAAGAAACCCAGTACTTC.

A few counts support this clone. The chain joins TRBV9 to TRBJ1-1; 7 nucleotides match TRBD1. The CDR3 length is 11 residues. CDR1 SGDLS and CDR2 YYNGEE come from the germline V gene. V lost 4 bases and J lost 14; bases outside the gene matches: 8. The CDR3 DNA follows: TGTGCCAGCAGCTTAGGGGGCAAGACATTCTTT. Amino acid sequence: CASSLGGKTFF.

V gene TRBV29-1 combines with J gene TRBJ2-3; no firm D call. The CDR3 loop spans 12 amino acids. V lost 3 bases, J lost 3 bases, and 7 bases lay in between. Germline V gene data show CDR1 as SQVTM and CDR2 as ANQGSEA. CDR3 bases: TGCAGCGTTGATATAGGGACAGATACGCAGTATTTT. It is translated as CSVDIGTDTQYF.

This clone was counted only a few times. This CDR3 reads CASSLTAGAFTGELFF. The CDR3 DNA sequence: TGTGCCAGCAGCTTGACCGCGGGAGCTTTCACCGGGGAGCTGTTTTTT. The gene calls are TRBV5-5 and TRBJ2-2, with 7 bases matching TRBD2. The V gene end was trimmed by 1 base and the J gene end by 4 bases; junction bases not matched to a gene: 7. The CDR3 is made up of 16 amino acids. From germline, CDR1 is SGHKS and CDR2 YYEKEE (reference sequence).

This clone was recorded once. The V gene is TRBV4-1, the J gene TRBJ1-4; TRBD1 is a possible D gene (6 bases). Trimming shortened V by 0 bases and J by 7 bases, and 18 bases separated the two germline ends. The germline gives CDR1 MGHRA, CDR2 YSYEKL. The CDR3 sequence is 17 residues long. The CDR3 nucleotides read TGCGCCAGCAGCCAAGACGGTGGCCCACAGGGCGGTGAAAAACTGTTTTTT. This codes for CASSQDGGPQGGEKLFF.

This clone was counted only a few times. The rearrangement joins TRBV5-1 to TRBJ2-2; a weak D match, TRBD2 (5 bases). The length of the CDR3 is 14 residues. Per the germline V gene, CDR1 is SGHRS and CDR2 is YFSETQ. Deletions cut 0 bases from V and 4 bases from J, with 7 bases between. Here the CDR3 DNA reads TGCGCCAGCAGCTTGGCCGCGGGCACCGGGGAGCTGTTTTTT. Its protein is CASSLAAGTGELFF.

The V and J genes are TRBV5-1 and TRBJ2-7; the D gene is possibly TRBD1 (6 bases). The CDR3 has 15 residues. The germline CDR1 and CDR2 sequences are SGHRS and YFSETQ. V was cut by 0 bases and J by 0 bases, with 10 bases left in between. DNA of the CDR3: TGCGCCAGCAGCTTGGCCCCAGGGGCCTCCTACGAGCAGTACTTC. This encodes CASSLAPGASYEQYF.

V is TRBV15 and J is TRBJ2-3, with TRBD2 matching 7 bases. There are 16 residues in the CDR3. Losses at the gene ends were 3 bases for V and 1 base for J; bases not matched to a gene: 7. Germline CDR1 reads LNHNV; CDR2 reads YYDKDF (reference sequence). This CDR3 reads CATSSQAGPRTDTQYF. The DNA for the CDR3 is TGTGCCACCAGCAGCCAAGCGGGGCCCCGCACAGATACGCAGTATTTT.

Notes on this clone: Mismatch with germline at one junction end may stem from a read error. The V gene is TRBV19, the J gene TRBJ1-2, with D tentatively TRBD1 (5 bases). Germline V gene sequence: CDR1 LNHDA, CDR2 SQIVND (reference sequence). The CDR3 spans 13 residues. The CDR3 loop is CVSSIAGGYGYTF. Here the CDR3 DNA reads TGTGTCAGTAGTATAGCGGGGGGTTATGGCTACACCTTC. The full variable domain, with the rest looked up from reference TRBV19 and TRBJ1-2, is DGGITQSPKYLFRKEGQNVTLSCEQNLNHDAMYWYRQDPGQGLRLIYYSQIVNDFQKGDIAEGYSVSREKKESFPLTVTSAQKNPTAFYLCVSSIAGGYGYTFGSGTRLTVV.

V gene TRBV11-2 combines with J gene TRBJ2-7; TRBD2 aligns across 7 bases. Germline V lookup: CDR1 SGHAT, CDR2 FQNNGV. CDR3 length: 14 amino acids. The V gene end was trimmed by 4 bases and the J gene end by 7 bases; junction bases not matched to a gene: 10. CDR3 bases: TGTGCCAGCAGCTACTTTAGCGGGCGTGTGGAGCAGTACTTC. Its protein is CASSYFSGRVEQYF.